This TCR beta chain originates from a study of cytomegalovirus exposure and HLA in healthy donors (TCRdb year 2017). Concerning the study at large: According to an earlier analysis of several hundred of the donors, about 190 million T cells yielded 120 million or so unique TCR beta sequences and 276 Gb of sequence data. About 330 gigabases of sequencing data and around 80 million unique TCR sequences made up an early release that covered several hundred HLA-typed donors. Of the approximately 400 genotyped donors, over 70% fell in the genetic ancestry cluster associated with self-reported Caucasian donors. The study was designed to test whether signatures of past pathogen exposure could be identified by cataloging public T cell receptors. The study profiled the T cell repertoires of 500 to 800 subjects by immunosequencing and related them to cytomegalovirus serostatus. A separate validation cohort of 90 to 150 different subjects was used in addition to the approximately 670-subject first cohort. To predict cytomegalovirus infection status, the study brought together high-throughput TCR immunosequencing, statistical association of individual TCRs with disease status, and machine learning. A later analysis re-analyzed previously published TCR beta repertoires from about 600 donors and added high-resolution HLA genotyping to study TCR occurrence patterns. In the later analysis, no new phenotypic data were used to find candidate immune exposures; instead, reliance was placed on TCR beta sequences and their occurrence across donors. To decide whether each TCR beta V gene segment behaved as functional or pseudogenic, an earlier analysis of approximately 620 of the donors relied on high-throughput TCR beta sequencing. Donor age, sex, ethnicity and CMV serostatus were compiled together with the repertoire data. Genome-wide SNP genotypes for about 65% of the roughly 700 donors were used in a later genetic analysis, which treated that subset as a discovery cohort. Every repertoire in the discovery cohort had been generated on one and the same sequencing platform. HLA typing included class I and class II loci at four-digit resolution. The number of donors typed differed by locus, with 629-630 for A, B, C, DRB1 and DQB1, roughly 520 for DQA1, 600 to 610 for DPA1, and approximately 470 for DPB1. Roughly five DR-DQ haplotypes were treated as single units for association and clustering because of strong linkage in the cohort. Across 300 to 500 genotyped donors of the cohort, an average of approximately 220,000 unique TCR beta nucleotide sequences per donor were sequenced, and approximately 17% of those sequences were non-productive.

In total, roughly 710 healthy bone marrow donors made up the cohort. Cohort members were all nominally healthy when sampled, although unrecorded immune exposures were likely present. The donor was CMV seronegative and belonged to the group of over 350 seronegative cohort members. A peripheral blood sample was collected from each donor, and TCR beta sequencing was performed on peripheral blood mononuclear cells. Genomic DNA was extracted from the blood cell samples with the Qiagen DNeasy Blood Extraction Kit. Library generation was performed with the immunoSEQ multiplex PCR assay. A mixture of 60 forward primers for TCR Vbeta segments and 13 reverse primers for TCR Jbeta segments was used in the multiplex PCR. The CDR3 region of rearranged TCR beta genes was amplified from genomic DNA with a multiplex PCR assay. On the Illumina HiSeq System, the amplified TCR beta libraries were sequenced as 87-base-pair reads. Under the source paper's analysis protocol: A later analysis tallied some 79 million unique TCR beta chains across the 600 to 700 repertoires, and 10 million to 11 million of those chains were shared by two or more donors. Raw reads were error-corrected and collapsed into unique sequences by a nearest-neighbor algorithm in which closely related sequences were merged to remove PCR and sequencing errors. V, D and J gene segments were assigned by aligning CDR3 sequences to IMGT reference sequences. For a sequence to be retained, at least a six-nucleotide match to both a V gene segment and a J gene segment was required. Rearrangements were classified as productive when the CDR3 lacked stop codons and remained in frame with V and J, and all other rearrangements were classified as non-productive. Following IMGT convention, CDR3 was defined as the stretch from the second conserved V-encoded cysteine up to the conserved J-encoded phenylalanine. The earlier analysis of about 610 of the donors excluded any sequence lacking an unambiguous match to a single V gene segment. An earlier analysis of fewer than 750 of the donors called V segments functional above 56.7% productive rearrangements and segregating when the between-donor standard deviation exceeded 5%. To diagnose cytomegalovirus status from the catalog of TCR beta chain sequences, a statistical classification framework was built. In a later analysis, TCR nucleotide sequences were compared against IMGT/GENE-DB human TR gene sequences so that V and J genes could be assigned. Using the TCRdist pipeline, a later analysis assigned CDR3 sequences along with most-parsimonious VDJ recombination scenarios. In a later analysis, each TCR beta chain was defined by its CDR3 amino acid sequence together with its V-gene family, and reads lacking a unique V-gene family were excluded. In a later analysis, around 600 highly shared, low-generation-probability nucleotide sequences were removed to address suspected cross-contamination and a sequencing artifact. In a later analysis, a clonal expansion index was calculated for each public chain from normalized within-repertoire ranks of inferred template counts. In a later analysis, generation probabilities were computed using a VDJ recombination model fitted to out-of-frame rearrangements, and the results were checked against IGoR. In a later analysis, TCR-TCR, TCR-HLA and TCR-CMV co-occurrence was scored with hypergeometric tests, and a repertoire-size bias correction was applied to TCR pairs. In a later analysis, false discovery rates were estimated by permuting HLA or CMV assignments 20 times. In a later analysis, co-occurring TCRs were grouped using DBSCAN, and TCRdist sequence similarity was added for clustering within HLA-allele-positive subsets. Repertoires with fewer than 30,000 or more than 120,000 public chains, plus five repertoires with anomalous nucleotide sharing, were excluded from co-occurrence clustering. The table was pulled from immuneACCESS by TCRdb, which kept in-frame rearrangements only. Such tables lose some clones; where checked, under half of the loss comes from unresolved V genes, and the rest has no known cause. The V and J calls and the clone size are those of that table, but D and trimming were determined from the DNA. The table for this sample lists hundreds of thousands of clones; under 80% of them were counted only once. The leading ten clones occupy around 2.3% of the sample.

CDR1 is given as SSHAT and CDR2 as FNYEAQ, both from the germline V gene (reference sequence). Spanning cysteine to phenylalanine, the CDR3 consists of 15 amino acids. Only the CDR3 portion is preserved as DNA: 45 bases, with reading frame beginning at the first base. The research as a whole found: A cluster of highly shared sequence variants was judged likely to be a technical artifact of the sequencing pipeline. The only immune exposure information available for the cohort was CMV serostatus. The authors suggested that the approach could potentially be extended to other disease states and immunological phenotypes. In a later genetic analysis, fewer N-insertions in productive TCRs were reported among donors in an Asian-associated ancestry cluster than the 666-donor mean. In an earlier analysis of some 500 of the donors, most TCR beta V segments appeared in productive rearrangements about 87% or about 30% of the time, broadly matching IMGT annotations. Because counts were too low, some 17 rarely observed V segments, including chromosome 9 orphons, were excluded from the earlier analysis of fewer than 650 of the donors. This cohort had only TCR beta chains sequenced, and the lack of alpha or paired-chain data limited which features could be detected. According to a later analysis, parvovirus B19, influenza, CMV and Epstein-Barr virus appeared linked to several top co-occurrence clusters. The classifier was reported to diagnose cytomegalovirus status with high specificity and sensitivity in both the original and validation cohorts. A later analysis associated 16,951 TCR beta sequences with specific HLA alleles at a false discovery rate of 0.05. In a later analysis, HLA-associated TCR beta chains were found to be more clonally expanded and to have lower generation probabilities than equally common non-associated chains. In vitro tests confirmed that a few of the cytomegalovirus-associated TCR beta chains recognize cytomegalovirus antigens. A later analysis found that most CMV-associated TCR beta chains appeared HLA-restricted, with HLA associations seemingly driven largely by CMV exposure. Presence/absence analyses assumed roughly uniform sequencing depth across donors, an assumption that may not hold. Correlated functional status among segregating V segments might reflect linkage disequilibrium, but an unknown experimental factor could not be ruled out. Because some donors lacked HLA typing at each locus, the association tests relied only on the typed subset. A later analysis found that TCR association rates varied across HLA loci, with DRB1 alleles showing the most associated TCRs and HLA-C alleles the fewest. A further reported finding was that TCR beta sequences accurately predicted the HLA-A and HLA-B alleles for most subjects in the first cohort. A later genetic analysis associated a missense DCLRE1C variant with V-gene and J-gene trimming of TCR beta chains, and an independent cohort replicated the association. Most TCR sequences were seen in very few donors, while some public TCRs were found in many individuals. Assigning TCR associations to individual alleles was difficult when HLA alleles, especially DR and DQ, strongly co-occurred. Some IMGT-functional V segments, including TRBV6-2 and TRBV6-3, could not be told apart with the 87-base-pair reads, so those segments were excluded. A total of roughly 160 TCR beta chains were listed by the study as associated with cytomegalovirus.

This clone was observed a single time. It has no known antigen specificity. One junction end does not reproduce the germline sequence, and a read error may be involved. This TCR came from a female donor in good health and CMV-seronegative. The specimen sequenced was PBMCs. The rearrangement joined TRBV7-7 to TRBJ2-5, and the D gene may be TRBD1, 6 bases matching. The DNA is as follows: TGTGCTAGCAGCCAGTCCGGGACACCCCAAGAGACCCAGTACTTC. Protein translation: CASSQSGTPQETQYF.